The T cell receptor (beta chain) described here comes from a study of T cell changes during pregnancy in multiple sclerosis. Produced via immunoSEQ multiplex PCR; TCRdb's table is partial and in-frame only. The sample shows 84,000 or so clones, around 94% of them seen only once. The length of the CDR3 is 15 residues. J gave up 3 bases and V 4 bases, and 5 bases lay outside the gene matches. Per germline, CDR1 SGHNT and CDR2 YYREEE (reference sequence). The chain employs TRBV5-4 and TRBJ2-3; 10 bases map to TRBD1. This sequence was found in a female donor with multiple sclerosis, enrolled in a pregnancy study. Sequencing was performed on peripheral blood, taken in the third trimester of pregnancy. CDR3 protein: CASSPDRGRTDTQYF. As DNA, the CDR3 is TGTGCCAGCAGCCCAGACAGGGGGCGTACAGATACGCAGTATTTT. Based on the CDR3 plus reference TRBV5-4 and TRBJ2-3, the full variable domain is ETGVTQSPTHLIKTRGQQVTLRCSSQSGHNTVSWYQQALGQGPQFIFQYYREEENGRGNFPPRFSGLQFPNYSSELNVNALELDDSALYLCASSPDRGRTDTQYFGPGTRLTVL.